This TCR beta chain came from a study of CD8 T cells in ankylosing spondylitis. General observations from the study: Within peripheral blood, clones linked to disease were CD8+ and relatively rare.

TCRdb independently ran MiXCR on the 5' RACE reads; one entry per CDR3 protein. This sample has about 39,000 distinct CDR3 sequences, with under 13% found just once. In its sample, this clonotype was seen many times. Antigen specificity is unknown. V was clipped by 3 bases and J by 4 bases, with 9 bases between them. The CDR3 loop spans 12 amino acids. CDR1 is DFQATT, CDR2 SNEGSKA, per germline (reference sequence). The material sequenced was blood, either unsorted or a sorted T cell fraction (not recorded which). The chain combines TRBV20-1 with TRBJ2-5; D unresolved. The sequence derives from a male donor with ankylosing spondylitis or in good health (not recorded which). CDR3 loop: CSASGMGETQYF. The CDR3 DNA reads as TGCAGTGCTAGTGGAATGGGAGAGACCCAGTACTTC.